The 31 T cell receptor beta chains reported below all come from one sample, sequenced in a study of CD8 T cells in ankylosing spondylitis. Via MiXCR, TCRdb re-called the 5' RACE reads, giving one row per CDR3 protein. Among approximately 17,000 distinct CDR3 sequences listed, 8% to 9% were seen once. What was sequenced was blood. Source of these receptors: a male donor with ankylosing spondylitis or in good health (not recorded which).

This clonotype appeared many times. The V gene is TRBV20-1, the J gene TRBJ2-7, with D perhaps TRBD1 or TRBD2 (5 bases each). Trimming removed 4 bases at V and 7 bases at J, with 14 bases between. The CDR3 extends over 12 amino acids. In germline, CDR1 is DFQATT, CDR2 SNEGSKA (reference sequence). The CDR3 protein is CSATGTTVEQYF. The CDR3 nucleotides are TGCAGTGCTACCGGGACGACTGTGGAGCAGTACTTC.

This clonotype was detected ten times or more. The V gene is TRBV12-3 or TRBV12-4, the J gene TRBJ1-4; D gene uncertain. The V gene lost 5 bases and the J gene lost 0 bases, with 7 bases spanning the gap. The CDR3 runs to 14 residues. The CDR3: CASSPGSTNEKLFF. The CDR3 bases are TGTGCCAGCAGTCCAGGCTCAACTAATGAAAAACTGTTTTTT.

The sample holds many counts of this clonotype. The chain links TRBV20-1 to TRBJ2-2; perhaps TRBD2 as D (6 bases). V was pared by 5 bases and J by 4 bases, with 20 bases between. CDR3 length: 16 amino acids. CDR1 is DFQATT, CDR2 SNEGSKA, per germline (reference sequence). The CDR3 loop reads CSAPLRGRESTGELFF. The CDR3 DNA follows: TGCAGTGCTCCCCTGAGGGGCCGGGAGAGCACCGGGGAGCTGTTTTTT.

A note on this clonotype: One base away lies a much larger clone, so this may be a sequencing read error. CDR3 in DNA: TGTGCCAGCTCAAGGTCGGTGGACACTGAAGCTTTCTTT. Protein product: CASSRSVDTEAFF. The rearrangement uses TRBV16 and TRBJ1-1; D not resolved. The germline CDR1 and CDR2 sequences are KGHSY and FQNENV. The CDR3 contains 13 residues. Trimming took off 8 bases at V and 3 bases at J, with 13 bases between the two ends.

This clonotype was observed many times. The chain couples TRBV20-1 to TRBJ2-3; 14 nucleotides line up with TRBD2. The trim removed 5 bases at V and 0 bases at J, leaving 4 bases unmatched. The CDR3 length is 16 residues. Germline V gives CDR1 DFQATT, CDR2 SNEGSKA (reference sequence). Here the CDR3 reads CSAAGTSGGSTDTQYF. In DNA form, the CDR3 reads TGCAGTGCTGCCGGGACTAGCGGGGGTAGCACAGATACGCAGTATTTT.

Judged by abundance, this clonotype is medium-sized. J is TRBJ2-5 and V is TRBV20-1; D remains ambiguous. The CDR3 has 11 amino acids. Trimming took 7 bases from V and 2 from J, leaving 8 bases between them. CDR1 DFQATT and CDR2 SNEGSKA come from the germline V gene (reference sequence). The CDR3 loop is CSGTRQETQYF. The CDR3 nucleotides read TGCAGTGGGACGAGACAAGAGACCCAGTACTTC.

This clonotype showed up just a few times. In DNA, the CDR3 is TGCGCCAGCAGCTTCAGAAGCTCTGGGGCCAACGTCCTGACTTTC. It specifies CASSFRSSGANVLTF. This rearrangement joins TRBV5-1 to TRBJ2-6; D is undetermined. Germline CDR1 reads SGHRS; CDR2 reads YFSETQ. The germline V and J ends were trimmed by 2 bases and 0 bases, with 6 bases remaining between them. CDR3 length: 15 residues. Variable domain in full (rest from reference TRBV5-1 and TRBJ2-6): KAGVTQTPRYLIKTRGQQVTLSCSPISGHRSVSWYQQTPGQGLQFLFEYFSETQRNKGNFPGRFSGRQFSNSRSEMNVSTLELGDSALYLCASSFRSSGANVLTFGAGSRLTVL.

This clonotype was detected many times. The DNA for the CDR3 is TGCAGTCTAAGGGGACAGGGAAATGAAAAACTGTTTTTT. It yields the protein CSLRGQGNEKLFF. V gene TRBV20-1 combines with J gene TRBJ1-4, with 9 bases identical to TRBD1. Germline assignment: CDR1 DFQATT and CDR2 SNEGSKA (reference sequence). The CDR3 length is 13 residues. V dropped 8 bases and J dropped 5; count of bases not matched to a gene: 6.

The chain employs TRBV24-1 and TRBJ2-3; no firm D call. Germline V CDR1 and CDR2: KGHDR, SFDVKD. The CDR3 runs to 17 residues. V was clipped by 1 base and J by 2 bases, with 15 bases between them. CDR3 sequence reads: CATSDLDTDSFTDTQYF. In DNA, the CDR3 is TGTGCCACCAGTGATTTAGACACGGATTCCTTCACAGATACGCAGTATTTT.

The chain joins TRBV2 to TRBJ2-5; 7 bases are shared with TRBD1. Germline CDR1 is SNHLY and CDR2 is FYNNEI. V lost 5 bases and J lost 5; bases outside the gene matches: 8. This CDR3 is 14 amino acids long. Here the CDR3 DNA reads TGTGCCAGCAGTACCGACAGGGTCTTGGAGACCCAGTACTTC. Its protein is CASSTDRVLETQYF. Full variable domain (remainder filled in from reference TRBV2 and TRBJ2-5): EPEVTQTPSHQVTQMGQEVILRCVPISNHLYFYWYRQILGQKVEFLVSFYNNEISEKSEIFDDQFSVERPDGSNFTLKIRSTKLEDSAMYFCASSTDRVLETQYFGPGTRLLVL.

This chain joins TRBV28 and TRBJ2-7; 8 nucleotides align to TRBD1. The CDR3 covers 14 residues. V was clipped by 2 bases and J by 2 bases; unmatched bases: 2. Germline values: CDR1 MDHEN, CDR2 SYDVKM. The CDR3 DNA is TGTGCCAGCAGTTTAATGGACAGGGCCTACGAGCAGTACTTC. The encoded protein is CASSLMDRAYEQYF.

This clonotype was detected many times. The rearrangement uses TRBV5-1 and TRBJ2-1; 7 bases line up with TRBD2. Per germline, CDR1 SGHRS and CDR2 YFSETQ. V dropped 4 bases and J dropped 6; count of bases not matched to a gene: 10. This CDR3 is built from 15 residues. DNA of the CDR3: TGCGCCAGCAGCCCTAGCGGTATAAGGTCCAATGAGCAGTTCTTC. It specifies CASSPSGIRSNEQFF.

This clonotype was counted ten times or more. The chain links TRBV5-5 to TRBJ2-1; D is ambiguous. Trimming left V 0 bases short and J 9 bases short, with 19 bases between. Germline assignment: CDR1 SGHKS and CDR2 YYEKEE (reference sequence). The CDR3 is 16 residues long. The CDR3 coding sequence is TGTGCCAGCAGCTTGGAAAGGGTTTTTTCCCTCTTTGAGCAGTTCTTC. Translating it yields CASSLERVFSLFEQFF.

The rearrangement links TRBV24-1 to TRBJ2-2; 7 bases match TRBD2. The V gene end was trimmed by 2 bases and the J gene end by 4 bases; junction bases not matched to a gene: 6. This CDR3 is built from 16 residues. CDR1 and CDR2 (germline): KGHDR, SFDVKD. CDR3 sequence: CATSDSGRESTGELFF. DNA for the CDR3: TGTGCCACCAGTGATTCGGGGCGGGAGAGCACCGGGGAGCTGTTTTTT.

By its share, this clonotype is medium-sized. The DNA for the CDR3 is TGTGCCACCAGCAGAGAATACGGTGATACGCAGTATTTT. It yields the protein CATSREYGDTQYF. The V gene is TRBV15, the J gene TRBJ2-3, with D hard to call. CDR3 length: 13 amino acids. V was clipped by 0 bases and J by 6 bases, with 7 bases between them. CDR1 is LNHNV and CDR2 is YYDKDF in the germline V gene (reference sequence).

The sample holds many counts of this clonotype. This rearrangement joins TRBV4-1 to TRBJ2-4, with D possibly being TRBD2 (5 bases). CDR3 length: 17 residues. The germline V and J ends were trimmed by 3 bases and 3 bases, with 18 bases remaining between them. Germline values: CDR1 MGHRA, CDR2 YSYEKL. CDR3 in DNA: TGCGCCAGCAGCCACATCCATCTAGAGGACTTCAAAAACATTCAGTACTTC. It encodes CASSHIHLEDFKNIQYF.

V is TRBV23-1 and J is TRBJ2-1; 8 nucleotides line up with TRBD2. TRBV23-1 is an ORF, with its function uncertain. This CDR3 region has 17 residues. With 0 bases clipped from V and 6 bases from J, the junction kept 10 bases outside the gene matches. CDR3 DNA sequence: TGCGCCAGCAGTCAATCGAAGGTAGCGGGACGGTGCAATGAGCAGTTCTTC. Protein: CASSQSKVAGRCNEQFF.

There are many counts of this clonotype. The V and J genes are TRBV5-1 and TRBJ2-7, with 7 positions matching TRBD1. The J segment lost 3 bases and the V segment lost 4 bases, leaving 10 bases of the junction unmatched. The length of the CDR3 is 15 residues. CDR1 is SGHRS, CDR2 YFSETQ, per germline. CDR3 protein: CASSKDRTGDYEQYF. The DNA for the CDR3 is TGCGCCAGCAGCAAGGACCGGACAGGCGACTACGAGCAGTACTTC.

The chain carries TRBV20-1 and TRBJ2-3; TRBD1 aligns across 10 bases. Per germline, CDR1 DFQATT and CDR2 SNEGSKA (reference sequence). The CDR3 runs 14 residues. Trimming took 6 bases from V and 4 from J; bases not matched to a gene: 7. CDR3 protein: CSATGQGYPDTQYF. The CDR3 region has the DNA TGCAGTGCGACGGGACAGGGGTATCCAGATACGCAGTATTTT.

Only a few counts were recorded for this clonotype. In nucleotides, the CDR3 is TGTGCCAGCAGCCCAGCGGCGTACTCTGGAAACACCATATATTTT. Protein product: CASSPAAYSGNTIYF. V usage is TRBV7-8 and J usage is TRBJ1-3, with no clear D. The CDR3 consists of 15 residues. Deletions cut 5 bases from V and 0 bases from J, with 11 bases between. From germline, CDR1 is SGHVS and CDR2 FQNEAQ.

CDR3 in amino acids: CASTKIGGFSYNEQFF. In nucleotides, the CDR3 is TGTGCCAGCACGAAAATAGGGGGATTCTCCTACAATGAGCAGTTCTTC. The V and J genes are TRBV7-6 and TRBJ2-1; TRBD1 might be the D (6 bases). The CDR3 covers 16 residues. V lost 7 bases, J lost 0 bases, and 16 bases lay in between. Germline V gene data show CDR1 as SGHVS and CDR2 as FNYEAQ.

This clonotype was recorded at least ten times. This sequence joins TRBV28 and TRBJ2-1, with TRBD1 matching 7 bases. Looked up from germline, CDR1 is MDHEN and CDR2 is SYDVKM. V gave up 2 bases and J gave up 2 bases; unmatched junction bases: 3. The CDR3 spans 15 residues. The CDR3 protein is CASSLGDSPYNEQFF. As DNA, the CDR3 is TGTGCCAGCAGTTTAGGGGACAGCCCCTACAATGAGCAGTTCTTC.

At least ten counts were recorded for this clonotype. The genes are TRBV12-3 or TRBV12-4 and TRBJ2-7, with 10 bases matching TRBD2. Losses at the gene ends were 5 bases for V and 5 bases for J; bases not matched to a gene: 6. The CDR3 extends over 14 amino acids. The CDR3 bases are TGTGCCAGCAGTCTAGGGACTAGCGTCGACGAGCAGTACTTC. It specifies CASSLGTSVDEQYF.

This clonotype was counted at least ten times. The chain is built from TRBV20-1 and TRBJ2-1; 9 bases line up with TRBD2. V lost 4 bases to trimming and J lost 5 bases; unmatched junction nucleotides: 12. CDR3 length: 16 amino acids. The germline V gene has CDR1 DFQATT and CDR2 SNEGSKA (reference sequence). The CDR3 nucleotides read TGCAGTGCTACCGGGGCCCTAGCGGGAACTCACAATGAGCAGTTCTTC. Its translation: CSATGALAGTHNEQFF.

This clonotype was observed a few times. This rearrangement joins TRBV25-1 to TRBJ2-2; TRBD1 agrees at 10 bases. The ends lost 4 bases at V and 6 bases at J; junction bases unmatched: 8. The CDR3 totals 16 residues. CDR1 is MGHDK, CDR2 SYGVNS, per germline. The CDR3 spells CASSVPGTGVSGELFF. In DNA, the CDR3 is TGTGCCAGCAGTGTTCCCGGGACAGGGGTTTCCGGGGAGCTGTTTTTT. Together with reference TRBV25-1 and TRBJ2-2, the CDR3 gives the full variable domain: EADIYQTPRYLVIGTGKKITLECSQTMGHDKMYWYQQDPGMELHLIHYSYGVNSTEKGDLSSESTVSRIRTEHFPLTLESARPSHTSQYLCASSVPGTGVSGELFFGEGSRLTVL.

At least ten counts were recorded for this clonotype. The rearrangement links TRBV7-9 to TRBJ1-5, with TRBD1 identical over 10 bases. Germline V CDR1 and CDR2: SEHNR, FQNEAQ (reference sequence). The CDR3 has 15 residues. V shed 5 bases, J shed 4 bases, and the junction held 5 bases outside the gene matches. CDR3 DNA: TGTGCCAGCAGCCCGACAGGGGGCGTAAATCAGCCCCAGCATTTT. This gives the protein CASSPTGGVNQPQHF.

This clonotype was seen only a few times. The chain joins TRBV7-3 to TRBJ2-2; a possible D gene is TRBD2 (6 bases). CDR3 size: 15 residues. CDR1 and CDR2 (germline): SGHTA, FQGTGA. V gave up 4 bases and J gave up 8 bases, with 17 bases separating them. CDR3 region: CASSSLAAGKGELFF. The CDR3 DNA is TGTGCCAGCAGCTCCTTAGCGGCGGGGAAGGGGGAGCTGTTTTTT.

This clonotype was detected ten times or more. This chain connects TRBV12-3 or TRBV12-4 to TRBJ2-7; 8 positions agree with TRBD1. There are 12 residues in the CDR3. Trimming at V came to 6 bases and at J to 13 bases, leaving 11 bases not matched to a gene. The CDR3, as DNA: TGTGCCAGCAGCTCCAAAGGACAGGGTTTCTACTTC. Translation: CASSSKGQGFYF.

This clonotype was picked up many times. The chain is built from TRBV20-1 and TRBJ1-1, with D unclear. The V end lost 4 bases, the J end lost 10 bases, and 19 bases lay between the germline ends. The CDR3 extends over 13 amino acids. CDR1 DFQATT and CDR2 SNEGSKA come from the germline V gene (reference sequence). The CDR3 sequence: CSANDRGRDLAFF. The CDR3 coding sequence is TGCAGTGCTAACGATCGGGGTCGGGATTTAGCTTTCTTT.

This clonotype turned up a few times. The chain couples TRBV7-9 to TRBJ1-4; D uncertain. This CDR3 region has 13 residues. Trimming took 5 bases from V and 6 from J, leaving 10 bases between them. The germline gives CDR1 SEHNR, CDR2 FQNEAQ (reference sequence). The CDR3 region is CASSAPPYEKLFF. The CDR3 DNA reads TGTGCCAGCAGCGCCCCGCCTTATGAAAAACTGTTTTTT.

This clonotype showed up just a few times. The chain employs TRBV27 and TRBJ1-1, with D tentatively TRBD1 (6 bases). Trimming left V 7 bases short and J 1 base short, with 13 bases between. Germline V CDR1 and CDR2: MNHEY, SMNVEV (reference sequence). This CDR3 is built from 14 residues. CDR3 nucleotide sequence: TGTGCCAGCACCCCGGGACACTCGAACACTGAAGCTTTCTTT. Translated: CASTPGHSNTEAFF.